This T cell receptor beta chain came from a study of OX40 agonist ivuxolimab in advanced cancers. TCRdb's table, derived via immunoSEQ multiplex PCR, lists solely in-frame clones and lacks some. This table holds 90,000 to 120,000 clones, around nine tenths found once. Germline assignment: CDR1 MDHEN and CDR2 SYDVKM. The CDR3 is 16 residues long. V lost 1 base and J 1 base, leaving 14 bases between the germline ends. The sequence derives from an adult with an advanced solid tumor such as melanoma, head and neck, liver or kidney cancer. Sequences were derived from CD4+ or CD8+ T cells sorted from blood, sampled in a trial of the OX40 agonist ivuxolimab. The gene calls are TRBV28 and TRBJ2-7; D may be TRBD1 (6 bases). CDR3 sequence reads: CASSLLAQGTSYEQYF. In DNA, the CDR3 is TGTGCCAGCAGTTTATTGGCGCAGGGGACGTCCTACGAGCAGTACTTC. Combining the CDR3 with reference TRBV28 and TRBJ2-7 gives the whole variable domain DVKVTQSSRYLVKRTGEKVFLECVQDMDHENMFWYRQDPGLGLRLIYFSYDVKMKEKGDIPEGYSVSREKKERFSLILESASTNQTSMYLCASSLLAQGTSYEQYFGPGTRLTVT.